Following are 9 T cell receptor beta chains from one sample sequenced in a study of response to subunit inactivated influenza vaccine. In TCRdb, the RT-PCR reads were re-called with MiXCR into one record per CDR3 protein. The data show fewer than 800,000 distinct CDR3 sequences, less than 20% seen once. The material was PBMCs from blood, obtained 11 to 12 days after vaccination. These TCRs come from a man aged 50-60 years who received an inactivated influenza vaccine.

This clonotype was seen a handful of times. The rearrangement joins TRBV6-2 or TRBV6-3 to TRBJ2-4, with D maybe TRBD1 (6 bases). Germline-derived CDR1 and CDR2 are MNHEY and SVGEGT. The length of the CDR3 is 14 residues. The V and J ends lost 5 bases and 0 bases respectively, with 8 bases between them. The CDR3 region has the DNA TGTGCCAGCAGTACCAGGGGAGCCAAAAACATTCAGTACTTC. As protein: CASSTRGAKNIQYF.

This clonotype was counted a few times. J is TRBJ1-2 and V is TRBV4-1; 7 bases line up with TRBD1. The germline V gene encodes CDR1 MGHRA and CDR2 YSYEKL. J lost 8 bases, V lost 0 bases, and 9 bases had no gene match. The CDR3 has 15 residues. Here the CDR3 reads CASSQDSRQGEGYTF. The CDR3, as DNA: TGCGCCAGCAGCCAAGATTCGAGGCAGGGGGAAGGCTACACCTTC.

V and J are TRBV21-1 and TRBJ2-1; the tabulated D call, TRBD1, remains unverified against the DNA. TRBV21-1 is recorded as a pseudogene. The CDR3 spans 16 residues. The CDR3 DNA sequence: TGTGCCAGCAGCCTAAGACAGATGTCTAGTGTGGATGAGCAGTTCTTC. Translating gives CASSLRQMSSVDEQFF.

The V and J genes are TRBV30 and TRBJ2-7; the match to TRBD1 covers 8 bases. There are 14 residues in the CDR3. Trimming at V came to 3 bases and at J to 5 bases, leaving 9 bases not matched to a gene. The germline V gene encodes CDR1 GTSNPN and CDR2 SVGIG (reference sequence). The CDR3 is CAWRALDRGDEQYF. The CDR3 coding sequence is TGTGCCTGGAGGGCCCTAGACAGGGGTGACGAGCAGTACTTC.

The chain links TRBV27 to TRBJ2-1, with D perhaps matching TRBD2 (5 bases). With 5 bases removed from V and 4 bases from J, the gap between germline ends came to 12 bases. The CDR3 has 14 amino acids. Germline V lookup: CDR1 MNHEY, CDR2 SMNVEV (reference sequence). CDR3 nucleotide sequence: TGTGCCAGCAGTATTCCGGGGAGATACAATGAGCAGTTCTTC. The encoded protein is CASSIPGRYNEQFF.

Many counts were recorded for this clonotype. The V gene is TRBV5-6, the J gene TRBJ2-3; 7 positions agree with TRBD2. The CDR3 runs to 15 residues. Germline-derived CDR1 and CDR2 are SGHDT and YYEEEE. V dropped 4 bases and J dropped 7; count of bases not matched to a gene: 12. CDR3 sequence (DNA): TGTGCCAGCAGCCCACGGAAGGCGGGAGTGAATACGCAGTATTTT. Translation gives CASSPRKAGVNTQYF.

This clonotype showed up just a few times. V and J are TRBV20-1 and TRBJ2-1, with 7 bases that match TRBD2. The J segment lost 0 bases and the V segment lost 2 bases, leaving 10 bases of the junction unmatched. CDR3 size: 17 residues. Germline-derived CDR1 and CDR2 are DFQATT and SNEGSKA (reference sequence). The CDR3 is CSARPIAGTSSYNEQFF. The CDR3, as DNA: TGCAGTGCTAGACCTATAGCGGGTACTAGCTCCTACAATGAGCAGTTCTTC.

V usage is TRBV12-3 or TRBV12-4 and J usage is TRBJ2-7, with TRBD1 matching over 8 bases. The CDR3 has 15 residues. Trimming at V came to 3 bases and at J to 2 bases, leaving 6 bases not matched to a gene. For the CDR3, the DNA is TGTGCCAGCAGTTTTTCCGGGACAGGAGCCTACGAGCAGTACTTC. The encoded protein is CASSFSGTGAYEQYF.

CDR3 nucleotides: TGTGCCAGTAATAAAGCGACAACGGGAGATACGCAGTATTTT. Translation: CASNKATTGDTQYF. V and J are TRBV19 and TRBJ2-3; D uncertain. CDR1 is LNHDA and CDR2 is SQIVND in the germline V gene (reference sequence). This CDR3 has 14 amino acids. The V gene lost 7 bases and the J gene lost 5 bases, with 16 bases spanning the gap. Variable domain in full (rest from reference TRBV19 and TRBJ2-3): DGGITQSPKYLFRKEGQNVTLSCEQNLNHDAMYWYRQDPGQGLRLIYYSQIVNDFQKGDIAEGYSVSREKKESFPLTVTSAQKNPTAFYLCASNKATTGDTQYFGPGTRLTVL.